This TCR beta chain was captured in a study of T cells after yellow fever vaccination. In the study overall: The fractions with low cell numbers were processed using SMART-Seq v4 Ultra Low Input. Study results and limitations: Only a small proportion of the clonotypes turned up in both the CD4 and the CD8 compartments, likely arising from convergent recombination.

Universal primer sites and UMIs were introduced during 5'RACE template-switching synthesis of TCR cDNA. TCRdb processed the 5' RACE reads anew with MiXCR; each CDR3 protein has one entry. This table holds 400,000 to 650,000 distinct CDR3 sequences, just over 20% found once. The CDR3 runs to 13 residues. Germline V gives CDR1 SNHLY, CDR2 FYNNEI. V lost 7 bases, J lost 7 bases, and 14 bases lay in between. A word on this clonotype: Antigen: not known.

J is TRBJ2-1 and V is TRBV2, with a possible D match to TRBD1 (6 bases). The material was PBMCs, obtained 21 days after the first yellow fever vaccination. This clonotype was sampled from a man younger than 35 who received the YFV17D yellow fever vaccine. The CDR3 sequence is CASKETGANEQFF. The DNA of the CDR3 is TGTGCCAGCAAGGAGACAGGTGCTAATGAGCAGTTCTTC.